Shown below are 7 T cell receptor beta chains from a single sample sequenced in a study of blood T cell repertoires in COVID-19. The data were produced by immunoSEQ multiplex PCR, yet TCRdb's version contains in-frame clones alone and is incomplete. The sample yields 210,000 or so clones, around 89% seen once. Sequencing was carried out using peripheral blood. The receptors shown here come from a man aged 25-45 years with COVID-19, enrolled during active disease.

This chain uses TRBV6-1 with TRBJ2-5; 7 bases line up with TRBD2. Germline V lookup: CDR1 MNHNS, CDR2 SASEGT. V lost 4 bases to trimming and J lost 5 bases; unmatched junction nucleotides: 13. The CDR3 length is 16 residues. CDR3 DNA sequence: TGTGCCAGCAGTGTCACCGGGACTATCTCCGGGGAGACCCAGTACTTC. As protein: CASSVTGTISGETQYF.

The genes are TRBV9 and TRBJ1-6, with TRBD1 matching 7 bases. The CDR3 sequence is 15 residues long. CDR1 is SGDLS, CDR2 YYNGEE, per germline. J was trimmed by 7 bases and V by 0 bases; bases with no gene match: 4. CDR3 DNA sequence: TGTGCCAGCAGCGTAGAGGCAGGGGGGAATTCACCCCTCCACTTT. Encoded protein: CASSVEAGGNSPLHF.

This clone was seen just once. This chain uses TRBV6-5 with TRBJ2-1; 12 nucleotides match TRBD2. J gave up 7 bases and V 6 bases, and 7 bases lay outside the gene matches. CDR3 length equals 15 residues. The germline gives CDR1 MNHEY, CDR2 SVGAGI. The CDR3 DNA reads as TGTGCCAGCAGGAAGACTAGCGGGAGCGGTAATGAGCAGTTCTTC. This gives the protein CASRKTSGSGNEQFF.

This sequence joins TRBV6-5 and TRBJ1-1; D is undetermined. Germline V gives CDR1 MNHEY, CDR2 SVGAGI. With 8 bases removed from V and 11 bases from J, the gap between germline ends came to 27 bases. The CDR3 runs 15 residues. This CDR3 is CASCPGGGYLLEAFF. The CDR3 coding sequence is TGTGCCAGCTGTCCCGGAGGAGGATATCTCCTCGAGGCTTTCTTT.

The chain combines TRBV7-2 with TRBJ1-1; a possible D gene is TRBD1 (6 bases). CDR1 and CDR2 (germline): SGHTA, FQGNSA. This CDR3 has 13 amino acids. V shed 4 bases and J shed 12 bases, with 18 bases lying between them. This CDR3 reads CASSSLKDRMTFF. In DNA, the CDR3 is TGTGCCAGCAGCTCCCTAAAGGACAGAATGACTTTCTTT.

This rearrangement joins TRBV7-2 to TRBJ2-3, with 10 bases matching TRBD2. The CDR3 sequence is 16 residues long. J was trimmed by 3 bases and V by 5 bases; bases with no gene match: 8. Germline lookup yields CDR1 SGHTA and CDR2 FQGNSA. The chain's CDR3 is CASSVTSGMGTDTQYF. The CDR3 DNA is TGTGCCAGCAGCGTAACTAGCGGGATGGGAACAGATACGCAGTATTTT.

The gene calls are TRBV7-2 and TRBJ2-1; 7 bases are shared with TRBD2. This CDR3 has 16 residues. With V trimmed by 1 base and J by 3 bases, 6 bases remained unmatched. Germline lookup yields CDR1 SGHTA and CDR2 FQGNSA. CDR3 sequence reads: CASSLGRPSGYNEQFF. The CDR3 region has the DNA TGTGCCAGCAGCTTAGGGCGGCCTAGCGGCTACAATGAGCAGTTCTTC. Full variable domain (remainder filled in from reference TRBV7-2 and TRBJ2-1): GAGVSQSPSNKVTEKGKDVELRCDPISGHTALYWYRQSLGQGLEFLIYFQGNSAPDKSGLPSDRFSAERTGGSVSTLTIQRTQQEDSAVYLCASSLGRPSGYNEQFFGPGTRLTVL.